This record covers a single TCR beta chain. Its antigen is not identified. The data derive from a study of T cell responses to AZD1222 COVID-19 vaccine. The wider study: Pooling of second doses given at about 4 or about 12 weeks was done.

CDR3 size: 11 residues. V gave up 11 bases and J gave up 16 bases; unmatched junction bases: 12. Germline CDR1 ENHRY, CDR2 SYGVKD. The assay was immunoSEQ multiplex PCR, and TCRdb's table has in-frame clones only and misses some. The sample has about 180,000 clones, over 75% seen once. Study-wide results and caveats: Distributed over spike, vaccine-associated CD4 TCRs predominated at 160-218 and 743-854. Repertoires in all cases were sampled only once the peak T cell response had passed.

J is TRBJ1-3 and V is TRBV10-3; 9 bases match TRBD1. This clonotype was sampled from an adult in good health. The specimen was peripheral blood, collected on day 0 of AZD1222 vaccination. The CDR3 nucleotides are TGTGCCGCCGAGAGTCCGGGACAGGGTTATTTT. Translation: CAAESPGQGYF.